This TCR beta chain was obtained from a study of siplizumab effects on memory and regulatory T cells. Clones were read by immunoSEQ multiplex PCR, and TCRdb kept only the in-frame ones, dropping some. The sample holds roughly 40,000 clones; around 92% are singletons and the top ten take 0.25%. The sequence was collected from a human donor in good health. Sequencing was performed on naive CD4+ T cells sorted from blood.

The CDR3 DNA reads as TGTGCCAGCAGCCAAGACCCGGGTGGACGAAACATTCAGTACTTC. Its translation is CASSQDPGGRNIQYF. This rearrangement joins TRBV4-2 to TRBJ2-4; D gene uncertain. The germline V and J ends were trimmed by 0 bases and 6 bases, with 12 bases remaining between them. The CDR3 is 15 amino acids. Germline-derived CDR1 and CDR2 are LGHNA and YNFKEQ.